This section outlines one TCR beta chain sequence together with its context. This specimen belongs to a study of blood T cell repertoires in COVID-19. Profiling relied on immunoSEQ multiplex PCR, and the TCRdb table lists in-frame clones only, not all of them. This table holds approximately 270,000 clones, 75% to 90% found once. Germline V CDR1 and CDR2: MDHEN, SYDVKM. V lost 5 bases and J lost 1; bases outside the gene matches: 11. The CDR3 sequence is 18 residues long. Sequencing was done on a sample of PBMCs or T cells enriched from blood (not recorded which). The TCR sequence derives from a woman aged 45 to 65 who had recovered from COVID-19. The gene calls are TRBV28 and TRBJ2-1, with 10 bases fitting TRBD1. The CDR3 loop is CASSTLDRGRLSYNEQFF. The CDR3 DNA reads TGTGCCAGCAGTACCCTAGACAGGGGGCGCCTATCCTACAATGAGCAGTTCTTC.